The TCR beta chain described here comes from a study of T cells in Graves' hyperthyroidism and ophthalmopathy. The source material, RNA transcripts, was used to amplify TCR beta CDR3 regions. Carried out on the TCR CDR3, a first-round RT-PCR used the HTBI primer set. TCRdb analysed the multiplex PCR reads with MiXCR anew, one entry per CDR3 protein. The sample shows some 740,000 distinct CDR3 sequences, around 13% of them seen only once. This clonotype came up many times. Exclusion criteria comprised uncontrolled infection, other autoimmune disease, pregnancy or lactation. Each diagnosis drew on symptoms, thyroxine, TRAb, thyroid ultrasound and orbital computed tomography findings. The CDR3 spans 17 residues. Looked up from germline, CDR1 is SGHTA and CDR2 is FQGTGA. After removal of 6 bases from V and 1 base from J, the junction contained 10 bases not matched to a gene.

The V call is TRBV7-3, the J call TRBJ1-5; 9 bases are a match to TRBD1. Specimen: blood. The TCR originated in a woman under 30 with Graves' hyperthyroidism. For the CDR3, the DNA is TGTGCCAGCAGTGATCTAACAGGGGGCTTGAGCAATCAGCCCCAGCATTTT. The encoded protein is CASSDLTGGLSNQPQHF.